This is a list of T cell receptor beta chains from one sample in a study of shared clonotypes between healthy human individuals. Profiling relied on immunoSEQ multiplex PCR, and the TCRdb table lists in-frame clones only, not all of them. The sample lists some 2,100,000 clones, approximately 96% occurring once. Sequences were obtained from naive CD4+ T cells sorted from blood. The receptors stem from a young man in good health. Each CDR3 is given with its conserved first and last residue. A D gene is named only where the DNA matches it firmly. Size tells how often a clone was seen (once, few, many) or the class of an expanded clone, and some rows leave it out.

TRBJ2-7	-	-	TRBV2	CASRLDSYEQYF	TGTGCCAGCAGGCTGGACAGCTACGAGCAGTACTTC
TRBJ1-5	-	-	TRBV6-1	CASDREVNQPQHF	TGTGCCAGCGACCGGGAGGTTAATCAGCCCCAGCATTTT
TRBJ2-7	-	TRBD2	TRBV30	CAWGGLDGYEQYF	TGTGCCTGGGGGGGACTAGACGGCTACGAGCAGTACTTC
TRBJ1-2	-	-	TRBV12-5	CASGLDRATSGGYTF	TGTGCTAGTGGTTTGGACCGGGCAACCTCGGGTGGCTACACCTTC
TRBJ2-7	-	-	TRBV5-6	CASSVSYEQYF	TGTGCCAGCAGCGTTTCCTACGAGCAGTACTTC
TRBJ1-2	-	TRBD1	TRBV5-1	CASSLEDGQAHVYGYTF	TGCGCCAGCAGCCTAGAGGACGGACAGGCGCACGTCTATGGCTACACCTTC
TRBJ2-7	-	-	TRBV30	CAWSVLGEQYF	TGTGCCTGGAGTGTTCTCGGCGAGCAGTACTTC
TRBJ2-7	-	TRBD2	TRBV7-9	CASSRGGLSGEQYF	TGTGCCAGCAGCCGGGGGGGACTCTCTGGCGAGCAGTACTTC
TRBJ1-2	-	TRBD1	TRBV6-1	CASRHTGEGYGYTF	TGTGCCAGCAGACATACAGGGGAGGGCTATGGCTACACCTTC
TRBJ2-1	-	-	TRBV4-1	CASSQDVTFGLLDEQFF	TGCGCCAGCAGCCAAGATGTCACCTTTGGGCTACTCGATGAGCAGTTCTTC
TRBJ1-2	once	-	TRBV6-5	CASSPSGGGYTF	TGTGCCAGCAGTCCGTCAGGCGGTGGCTACACCTTC
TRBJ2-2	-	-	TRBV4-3	CASSPRGTGVGNTGELFF	TGCGCCAGCAGCCCCAGGGGGACGGGAGTCGGGAACACCGGGGAGCTGTTTTTT
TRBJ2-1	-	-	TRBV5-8	CASSHSKGEQFF	TGTGCCAGCAGCCACAGTAAGGGTGAGCAGTTCTTC
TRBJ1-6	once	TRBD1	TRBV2	CASQTGGTGNSPLHF	TGTGCCAGCCAAACTGGGGGGACAGGTAATTCACCCCTCCACTTT
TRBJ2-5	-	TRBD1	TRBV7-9	CASSLEGTVQETQYF	TGTGCCAGCAGCTTAGAAGGGACAGTTCAAGAGACCCAGTACTTC
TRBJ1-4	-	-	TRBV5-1	CAGGALREKLFF	TGCGCCGGGGGGGCGCTGAGGGAAAAACTGTTTTTT
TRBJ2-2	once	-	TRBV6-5	CASNRGGGSTGELFF	TGTGCCAGCAACCGAGGAGGGGGATCCACCGGGGAGCTGTTTTTT
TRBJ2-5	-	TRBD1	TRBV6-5	CASSYPGGAETQYF	TGTGCCAGCAGTTACCCAGGGGGCGCGGAGACCCAGTACTTC
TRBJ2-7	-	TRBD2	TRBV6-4	CASRHVSGGFSYEQYF	TGTGCCAGCAGACACGTTAGCGGGGGGTTCTCCTACGAGCAGTACTTC
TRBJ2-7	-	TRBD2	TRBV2	CASRRTLAGGLTNEQYF	TGTGCCAGCAGGAGGACCCTAGCGGGGGGACTCACTAACGAGCAGTACTTC
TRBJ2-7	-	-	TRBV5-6	CASSLGRVFHYEQYF	TGTGCCAGCAGCTTGGGTCGGGTATTTCACTACGAGCAGTACTTC
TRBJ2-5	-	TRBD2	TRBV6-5	CASSRAGAKQETQYF	TGTGCCAGCAGCCGAGCGGGGGCCAAACAAGAGACCCAGTACTTC
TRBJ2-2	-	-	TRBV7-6	CASSLASGRTGELFF	TGTGCCAGCAGCTTAGCGTCAGGGAGAACCGGGGAGCTGTTTTTT
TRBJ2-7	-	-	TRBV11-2	CASSVRGSSYEQYF	TGTGCCAGCAGCGTTCGGGGATCCTCTTACGAGCAGTACTTC
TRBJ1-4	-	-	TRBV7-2	CASSQTGRVEEKLFF	TGTGCCAGCAGCCAGACCGGTAGGGTAGAAGAAAAACTGTTTTTT
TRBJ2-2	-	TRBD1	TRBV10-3	CAINLQGATNTGELFF	TGTGCCATCAACCTCCAGGGGGCTACGAACACCGGGGAGCTGTTTTTT
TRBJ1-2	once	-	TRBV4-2	CASSQREGGASNGYTF	TGTGCCAGCAGCCAAAGGGAGGGGGGGGCGAGCAATGGCTACACCTTC
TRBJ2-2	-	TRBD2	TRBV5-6	CASSPGLAGNTGELFF	TGTGCCAGCAGCCCCGGACTAGCGGGGAACACCGGGGAGCTGTTTTTT
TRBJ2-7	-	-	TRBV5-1	CASRIGAAYEQYF	TGCGCCAGCAGGATCGGGGCCGCCTACGAGCAGTACTTC
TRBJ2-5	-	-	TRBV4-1	CASSRRGGSLETQYF	TGCGCCAGCAGCCGACGAGGGGGTAGTTTAGAGACCCAGTACTTC
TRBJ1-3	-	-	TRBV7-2	CASSLASGGFSGNTIYF	TGTGCCAGCAGCTTAGCAAGCGGGGGTTTCTCTGGAAACACCATATATTTT
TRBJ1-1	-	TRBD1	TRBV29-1	CSVAGQATEAFF	TGCAGCGTAGCCGGACAGGCCACTGAAGCTTTCTTT
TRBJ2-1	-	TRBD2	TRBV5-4	CASSPGLAGSSYNEQFF	TGTGCCAGCAGCCCGGGACTAGCGGGAAGCTCCTACAATGAGCAGTTCTTC
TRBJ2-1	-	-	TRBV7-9	CASSNGGRGLAGIPQFF	TGTGCCAGCTCAAATGGGGGTCGGGGCCTCGCGGGAATTCCGCAGTTCTTC
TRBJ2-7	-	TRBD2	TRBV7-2	CASSFGGSSYEQYF	TGTGCCAGCAGCTTCGGGGGGAGCTCCTACGAGCAGTACTTC
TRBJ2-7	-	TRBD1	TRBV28	CASSLPFGTGRVYEQYF	TGTGCCAGCAGCTTACCGTTCGGGACAGGGAGGGTCTACGAGCAGTACTTC
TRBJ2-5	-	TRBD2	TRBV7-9	CASSETSDNQETQYF	TGTGCCAGCAGCGAGACTAGCGACAACCAAGAGACCCAGTACTTC
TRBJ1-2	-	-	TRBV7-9	CASSLEEGQVYGYTF	TGTGCCAGCAGCTTAGAGGAGGGGCAGGTCTATGGCTACACCTTC
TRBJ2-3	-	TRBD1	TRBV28	CASSFRTGAQYF	TGTGCCAGCAGTTTCCGGACAGGGGCGCAGTATTTT
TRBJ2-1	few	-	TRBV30	CAWSAGSSYNEQFF	TGTGCCTGGAGTGCGGGGAGCTCCTACAATGAGCAGTTCTTC
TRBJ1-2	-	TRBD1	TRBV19	CASFPGTASYGYTF	TGTGCCAGTTTTCCCGGGACAGCCTCCTATGGCTACACCTTC
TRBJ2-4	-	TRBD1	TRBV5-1	CASSGLGGMAKNIQYF	TGCGCCAGCAGCGGCCTAGGGGGCATGGCCAAAAACATTCAGTACTTC
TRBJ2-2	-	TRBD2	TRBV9	CASSVGPSGGNGELFF	TGTGCCAGCAGCGTAGGTCCTAGCGGGGGGAACGGGGAGCTGTTTTTT
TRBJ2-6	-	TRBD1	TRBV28	CASRVGTAGANVLTF	TGTGCCAGCAGAGTAGGGACAGCTGGGGCCAACGTCCTGACTTTC
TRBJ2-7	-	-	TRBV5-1	CASSLEASRGFYEQYF	TGCGCCAGCAGCTTGGAGGCTAGCAGGGGCTTTTACGAGCAGTACTTC